Listed here are 27 T cell receptor beta chains from one sample, sequenced in a study of T cell responses to AZD1222 COVID-19 vaccine. Assay used: immunoSEQ multiplex PCR; TCRdb lists only in-frame clones, some missing. The profile shows about 150,000 clones, more than 90% of them singletons. The specimen was peripheral blood, collected 28 days after the second AZD1222 dose. The receptors derive from an adult who received the AZD1222 COVID-19 vaccine.

The chain has TRBV5-8 and TRBJ2-5; no reliable D call. V was trimmed by 2 bases and J by 4 bases, leaving 0 bases between them. CDR1 and CDR2 from the germline V gene are SGHTS and YDEGEE. The CDR3 length is 10 residues. The CDR3 protein is CASSLETQYF. The CDR3 bases are TGTGCCAGCAGCTTAGAGACCCAGTACTTC.

The chain combines TRBV15 with TRBJ2-3; D is unresolved. Germline V CDR1 and CDR2: LNHNV, YYDKDF (reference sequence). The CDR3 has 13 residues. With 0 bases removed from V and 4 bases from J, the gap between germline ends came to 5 bases. CDR3 sequence: CATSRDRADTQYF. The CDR3 DNA is TGTGCCACCAGCAGAGATAGGGCAGATACGCAGTATTTT.

The chain links TRBV3-1 (or the pseudogene TRBV3-2) to TRBJ2-7; D is undetermined. CDR1 LGHDT and CDR2 YNNKEL come from the germline V gene (reference sequence). This CDR3 region has 15 residues. Trimming left V 1 base short and J 2 bases short, with 12 bases between. The CDR3 here is CASSQVGKEPYEQYF. DNA of the CDR3: TGTGCCAGCAGCCAAGTAGGGAAAGAACCCTACGAGCAGTACTTC.

The rearrangement uses TRBV19 and TRBJ1-1; weak D call: TRBD1 (5 bases). Germline assignment: CDR1 LNHDA and CDR2 SQIVND (reference sequence). V was trimmed by 3 bases and J by 3 bases, leaving 29 bases between them. The CDR3 has 20 residues. The CDR3 is CASSMRDSRIRIGADTEAFF. As DNA, the CDR3 is TGTGCCAGTAGTATGAGGGATTCCAGGATTAGGATAGGGGCGGACACTGAAGCTTTCTTT.

The chain is built from TRBV29-1 and TRBJ2-1, with a tentative D call TRBD2 (7 bases). Between the trimmed V and J ends, which lost 3 bases and 7 bases, there was a span of 19 bases. Looked up from germline, CDR1 is SQVTM and CDR2 is ANQGSEA. This CDR3 comprises 15 residues. CDR3 nucleotides: TGCAGCGTTGACATCGGGGGGCGTAGTGGTAATGAGCAGTTCTTC. Amino acid sequence: CSVDIGGRSGNEQFF.

The V call is TRBV9, the J call TRBJ1-2, with a weak D call TRBD1 (5 bases). Germline V gives CDR1 SGDLS, CDR2 YYNGEE. The CDR3 runs 12 residues. The V end lost 1 base, the J end lost 8 bases, and 9 bases lay between the germline ends. The CDR3 sequence: CASSVPGGGYTF. The CDR3 DNA reads as TGTGCCAGCAGCGTACCGGGGGGAGGCTACACCTTC.

The rearrangement uses TRBV14 and TRBJ1-1; D remains unclear. V lost 3 bases, J lost 2 bases, and 7 bases lay in between. Germline loops: CDR1 SGHDN, CDR2 FVKESK. The CDR3 extends over 13 amino acids. CDR3 DNA: TGTGCCAGCAGCCAGCTCCCCAACACTGAAGCTTTCTTT. Translation gives CASSQLPNTEAFF.

V and J are TRBV28 and TRBJ2-7; no definite D call. Per germline, CDR1 MDHEN and CDR2 SYDVKM. V was shortened by 7 bases and J by 1 base, with 8 bases between the two germline ends. The CDR3 is 12 residues long. CDR3 DNA: TGTGCCAGCACTTGGGCGTCCTACGAGCAGTACTTC. It translates to CASTWASYEQYF.

The V and J genes are TRBV5-1 and TRBJ1-3, with TRBD1 matching over 8 bases. The junction had 1 base not matched to a gene; V was cut back by 0 bases and J by 2 bases. The germline V gene encodes CDR1 SGHRS and CDR2 YFSETQ. This CDR3 is 15 amino acids long. CDR3 coding DNA: TGCGCCAGCAGCTTGGGACAGGGGACTGGAAACACCATATATTTT. Translated, it gives CASSLGQGTGNTIYF.

This rearrangement joins TRBV27 to TRBJ2-2; TRBD1 matches 7 bases. Germline CDR1 MNHEY, CDR2 SMNVEV (reference sequence). J was trimmed by 2 bases and V by 3 bases; bases with no gene match: 15. This CDR3 region has 19 residues. The CDR3 nucleotides are TGTGCCAGCAGTTTGAGAGGGCCAGGGACAGCTACTAACACCGGGGAGCTGTTTTTT. Protein: CASSLRGPGTATNTGELFF.

The V call is TRBV6-5, the J call TRBJ2-7; 7 nucleotides align to TRBD2. The CDR3 has 12 residues. The germline gives CDR1 MNHEY, CDR2 SVGAGI. The trim removed 8 bases at V and 2 bases at J, leaving 3 bases unmatched. In DNA form, the CDR3 reads TGTGCCAGCCGGGCGGGAGCCTACGAGCAGTACTTC. Translation: CASRAGAYEQYF.

J is TRBJ2-2 and V is TRBV3-1 (or the pseudogene TRBV3-2), with D hard to call. This CDR3 comprises 14 residues. Germline values: CDR1 LGHDT, CDR2 YNNKEL (reference sequence). The V gene lost 0 bases and the J gene lost 4 bases, with 6 bases spanning the gap. In DNA form, the CDR3 reads TGTGCCAGCAGCCAAGAACCGGGCACCGGGGAGCTGTTTTTT. Translation gives CASSQEPGTGELFF.

The chain is built from TRBV18 and TRBJ2-7; 10 nucleotides agree with TRBD1. The CDR3 loop spans 15 amino acids. The V segment lost 2 bases and the J segment 6 bases; nucleotides outside the gene matches: 7. Per germline, CDR1 KGHSH and CDR2 LQKENI. The CDR3: CASSPIETGGPEQYF. As DNA, the CDR3 is TGTGCCAGCTCACCAATTGAGACAGGGGGCCCCGAGCAGTACTTC.

The V call is TRBV6-5, the J call TRBJ2-1; TRBD2 is a possible D gene (6 bases). The CDR3 totals 13 residues. The germline V and J ends were trimmed by 6 bases and 6 bases, with 12 bases remaining between them. The germline V gene encodes CDR1 MNHEY and CDR2 SVGAGI. The CDR3 nucleotides read TGTGCCAGCAGCGGGAGTCCCATCAATGAGCAGTTCTTC. Its protein is CASSGSPINEQFF.

The CDR3, as DNA: TGTGCCAGCAGCCCATTGGGGCGCCGGACTGAAAAACTGTTTTTT. Its protein is CASSPLGRRTEKLFF. The chain joins TRBV9 to TRBJ1-4, with a weak D call TRBD1 (5 bases). Trimming left V 4 bases short and J 7 bases short, with 17 bases between. In germline, CDR1 is SGDLS, CDR2 YYNGEE. The length of the CDR3 is 15 residues. Complete variable domain (other parts from reference TRBV9 and TRBJ1-4): DSGVTQTPKHLITATGQRVTLRCSPRSGDLSVYWYQQSLDQGLQFLIQYYNGEERAKGNILERFSAQQFPDLHSELNLSSLELGDSALYFCASSPLGRRTEKLFFGSGTQLSVL.

The chain links TRBV5-8 to TRBJ1-4; D is possibly TRBD1 (5 bases). Trimming cost V 0 bases and J 1 base, with 16 bases left between them. The germline V gene encodes CDR1 SGHTS and CDR2 YDEGEE. This CDR3 has 18 amino acids. The CDR3 here is CASSLAQGWGRTNEKLFF. CDR3 DNA: TGTGCCAGCAGCTTGGCCCAAGGATGGGGCCGAACTAATGAAAAACTGTTTTTT.

This chain uses TRBV7-9 with TRBJ1-2; D is unresolved. The V and J ends lost 1 base and 2 bases respectively, with 8 bases between them. CDR1 and CDR2 (germline): SEHNR, FQNEAQ (reference sequence). The CDR3 is made up of 14 amino acids. CDR3 DNA: TGTGCCAGCAGCTTAGATTCGGGGAACTATGGCTACACCTTC. Its protein product is CASSLDSGNYGYTF. Based on the CDR3 plus reference TRBV7-9 and TRBJ1-2, the full variable domain is DTGVSQNPRHKITKRGQNVTFRCDPISEHNRLYWYRQTLGQGPEFLTYFQNEAQLEKSRLLSDRFSAERPKGSFSTLEIQRTEQGDSAMYLCASSLDSGNYGYTFGSGTRLTVV.

This clone appeared a single time. J is TRBJ1-1 and V is TRBV5-1; a weak D match, TRBD1 (5 bases). Germline-derived CDR1 and CDR2 are SGHRS and YFSETQ. The CDR3 totals 14 residues. Trimming took 4 bases from V and 0 from J, leaving 10 bases between them. In DNA, the CDR3 is TGCGCCAGCAGCAAACAGGACATGAACACTGAAGCTTTCTTT. Translating gives CASSKQDMNTEAFF.

The chain couples TRBV5-4 to TRBJ2-3; D gene unclear. The CDR3 runs 15 residues. V dropped 0 bases and J dropped 1 base, with 9 bases sitting between them. The V gene's germline CDR1 is SGHNT and CDR2 YYREEE (reference sequence). The CDR3 here is CASSLGQVGTDTQYF. CDR3 DNA sequence: TGTGCCAGCAGCTTGGGGCAGGTGGGCACAGATACGCAGTATTTT.

This clone was observed a few times. The chain recombines TRBV10-3 with TRBJ1-5, with D tentatively TRBD1 (6 bases). Germline-derived CDR1 and CDR2 are ENHRY and SYGVKD. Trimming removed 3 bases from V and 7 bases from J, with 13 bases in between. The CDR3 runs to 14 residues. The CDR3 protein is CAISDQGTGQPQHF. The CDR3 DNA reads as TGTGCCATCAGTGATCAGGGGACCGGGCAGCCCCAGCATTTT.

The chain combines TRBV27 with TRBJ2-2; D ambiguous. CDR1 and CDR2 from the germline V gene are MNHEY and SMNVEV (reference sequence). This CDR3 contains 12 residues. Trimming removed 5 bases from V and 6 bases from J, with 7 bases in between. The CDR3 DNA follows: TGTGCCAGCAGTGGACCAGCCGGGGAGCTGTTTTTT. Its translation: CASSGPAGELFF.

This chain joins TRBV5-8 and TRBJ2-1, with D possibly being TRBD2 (5 bases). In germline, CDR1 is SGHTS, CDR2 YDEGEE. V was trimmed by 5 bases and J by 5 bases, leaving 11 bases between them. CDR3 size: 13 residues. CDR3 DNA sequence: TGTGCCAGCAGGATGAGAGGGAACAATGAGCAGTTCTTC. Its protein product is CASRMRGNNEQFF.

V and J are TRBV5-8 and TRBJ1-1; D is perhaps TRBD1 (5 bases). Trimming removed 1 base from V and 11 bases from J, with 15 bases in between. Germline values: CDR1 SGHTS, CDR2 YDEGEE. The CDR3 loop spans 13 amino acids. The DNA for the CDR3 is TGTGCCAGCAGCTTGTCTCAGGGACTCCGTGCTTTCTTT. This gives the protein CASSLSQGLRAFF.

This clone has only a few counts. The rearrangement uses TRBV6-5 and TRBJ1-2; D ambiguous. CDR1 and CDR2 from the germline V gene are MNHEY and SVGAGI. V was cut by 6 bases and J by 5 bases, with 16 bases left in between. CDR3 size: 14 residues. The CDR3 loop is CASRKEELGYGYTF. The CDR3 bases are TGTGCCAGCAGAAAGGAGGAGTTGGGATATGGCTACACCTTC.

This rearrangement joins TRBV5-4 to TRBJ2-5; D is ambiguous. There are 14 residues in the CDR3. CDR1 SGHNT and CDR2 YYREEE come from the germline V gene (reference sequence). V lost 0 bases to trimming and J lost 2 bases, with 8 bases between them. The CDR3 loop reads CASSLDPLQETQYF. The CDR3 DNA follows: TGTGCCAGCAGCTTGGACCCTTTACAAGAGACCCAGTACTTC.

The chain links TRBV24-1 to TRBJ2-3; TRBD2 agrees at 9 bases. Germline values: CDR1 KGHDR, CDR2 SFDVKD. This CDR3 is built from 16 residues. Trimming at V came to 4 bases and at J to 2 bases, leaving 6 bases not matched to a gene. The CDR3: CATSDPTSGSTDTQYF. The DNA of the CDR3 is TGTGCCACCAGTGACCCTACTAGCGGGTCCACAGATACGCAGTATTTT.

This sequence joins TRBV20-1 and TRBJ2-7; a possible D gene is TRBD2 (6 bases). Trimming took 3 bases from V and 3 from J, leaving 12 bases between them. The V gene's germline CDR1 is DFQATT and CDR2 SNEGSKA (reference sequence). The CDR3 runs to 13 residues. CDR3 loop: CSASGGRGYEQYF. Here the CDR3 DNA reads TGCAGTGCTAGTGGAGGGAGAGGCTACGAGCAGTACTTC.